The entry below gives a single TCR beta chain sequence along with its context. Its antigen is as yet unknown. The entry originates in a study of graft-versus-host responses after intestinal transplantation. Study information: Anti-thymocyte globulin served as induction for all recipients, who then took tacrolimus and steroids for about 3 years. Overall study results and limits: Within allografts, high graft-versus-host to host-versus-graft clonal ratios were seen among patients with graft-donor T cell macrochimerism. Early HvG declines after transplant were associated with peak circulating GvH clone levels. GvH clones detected in recipient marrow included some appearing first in ileum or blood.

Intraepithelial and lamina propria lymphocytes were freed from processed graft tissue. Sequencing was performed with immunoSEQ multiplex PCR; in TCRdb, only in-frame clones are kept and a portion is missing. The repertoire holds around 13,000 clones, with 70% to 85% as singletons. This TCR came from a human patient who received an intestinal transplant, so some T cells may come from the graft donor. The source material was ileum tissue, sampled 16 days after intestinal transplant.

CDR3 residues: CASSHREMLDEQFF. CDR3 bases: TGCGCCAGCAGCCACCGCGAGATGTTGGATGAGCAGTTCTTC. The chain joins TRBV4-1 to TRBJ2-1; D unresolved. This CDR3 is 14 amino acids long. The germline CDR1 and CDR2 sequences are MGHRA and YSYEKL. The V end lost 3 bases, the J end lost 8 bases, and 14 bases lay between the germline ends.